What follows are 31 T cell receptor beta chains derived from one specimen sequenced in a study of regulatory T cells in long-lasting Graves disease. Indicated time point: persistent/refractory GD, antithyroid drugs over 5 years with positive TRAb. From PBMCs, RNA was extracted and then used to make the TCR library. Investigators prepared the TCR beta libraries by applying iRepertoire HTBI primers and Arm-PCR of CDR3 regions. TCRdb passed the multiplex PCR reads through MiXCR, listing each CDR3 protein once. The sample consists of about 660,000 distinct CDR3 sequences, 25% to 35% of them appearing once. Source: peripheral blood mononuclear cells (PBMCs), taken when the disease was refractory, from a patient treated with antithyroid drugs. The receptors stem from a female donor with Graves disease.

This clonotype appeared a single time. The chain has TRBV6-9 and TRBJ1-1; 8 bases align to TRBD1. The CDR3 loop spans 15 amino acids. J gave up 10 bases and V 0 bases, and 10 bases lay outside the gene matches. Germline V gives CDR1 MNHGY, CDR2 SVAAGI. CDR3 residues: CASSYSRLIDRGAFF. CDR3 nucleotides: TGTGCCAGCAGTTATTCCCGGTTGATCGACAGGGGAGCTTTCTTT.

V usage is TRBV7-9 and J usage is TRBJ2-4; D remains ambiguous. Looked up from germline, CDR1 is SEHNR and CDR2 is FQNEAQ (reference sequence). This CDR3 comprises 16 residues. V was pared by 5 bases and J by 1 base, with 15 bases between. CDR3 bases: TGTGCCAGCAGCCCGCCCCTCGTCGGGGCCAAAAACATTCAGTACTTC. Translation: CASSPPLVGAKNIQYF.

The chain carries TRBV20-1 and TRBJ2-7, with a possible D match to TRBD2 (5 bases). The CDR3 consists of 14 residues. Germline V lookup: CDR1 DFQATT, CDR2 SNEGSKA (reference sequence). Trimming shortened V by 1 base and J by 1 base, and 11 bases separated the two germline ends. The CDR3 spells CSARARRGSYEQYF. The CDR3 DNA reads TGCAGTGCTAGAGCACGTCGGGGATCCTACGAGCAGTACTTC.

This chain joins TRBV6-1 and TRBJ2-1, with D unclear. This CDR3 is 11 amino acids long. V lost 6 bases, J lost 9 bases, and 9 bases lay in between. Germline V lookup: CDR1 MNHNS, CDR2 SASEGT. DNA of the CDR3: TGTGCCAGCAGAATGGGCGTTGAGCAGTTCTTC. Translated, it gives CASRMGVEQFF.

V usage is TRBV5-1 and J usage is TRBJ1-1; D gene ambiguous. The germline gives CDR1 SGHRS, CDR2 YFSETQ. V lost 0 bases and J 1 base, leaving 10 bases between the germline ends. The CDR3 runs to 15 residues. The DNA for the CDR3 is TGCGCCAGCAGCTTGGAGGCGAATAGGAACACTGAAGCTTTCTTT. Amino acids: CASSLEANRNTEAFF.

This chain connects TRBV5-5 to TRBJ1-1; 7 nucleotides align to TRBD1. V lost 4 bases, J lost 2 bases, and 11 bases stayed unmatched. Per germline, CDR1 SGHKS and CDR2 YYEKEE (reference sequence). There are 16 residues in the CDR3. CDR3 bases: TGTGCCAGCAGCGGTGAGGGACAGCAAAAAAACACTGAAGCTTTCTTT. The encoded protein is CASSGEGQQKNTEAFF.

V is TRBV4-1 and J is TRBJ2-5; no clear D gene. Germline V CDR1 and CDR2: MGHRA, YSYEKL. V was shortened by 1 base and J by 4 bases, with 13 bases between the two germline ends. CDR3 length equals 15 residues. The chain's CDR3 is CASSQVVGARETQYF. CDR3 nucleotide sequence: TGCGCCAGCAGCCAAGTCGTTGGCGCGAGAGAGACCCAGTACTTC.

In its sample, this clonotype was seen a few times. The V and J genes are TRBV28 and TRBJ1-5, with TRBD1 as a possible D gene (6 bases). The CDR3 has 15 amino acids. CDR1 and CDR2 from the germline V gene are MDHEN and SYDVKM. Trimming took 4 bases from V and 11 from J, leaving 21 bases between them. In DNA, the CDR3 is TGTGCCAGCAGTTATCCTTTACAGGGACATATGGCCCAGCATTTT. Translating it yields CASSYPLQGHMAQHF.

This clonotype was seen a few times. The chain recombines TRBV12-3 or TRBV12-4 with TRBJ2-7, with D perhaps matching TRBD2 (5 bases). With 6 bases removed from V and 3 bases from J, the gap between germline ends came to 12 bases. This CDR3 has 13 amino acids. CDR3 protein: CASSLTIFYEQYF. As DNA, the CDR3 is TGTGCCAGCAGCTTGACTATATTCTACGAGCAGTACTTC.

This clonotype was counted a few times. The rearrangement links TRBV28 to TRBJ1-2; a weak D match, TRBD1 (5 bases). The CDR3 sequence is 15 residues long. Germline V gene data show CDR1 as MDHEN and CDR2 as SYDVKM. V gave up 6 bases and J gave up 5 bases, with 19 bases separating them. For the CDR3, the DNA is TGTGCCAGCAGGGAGACAGTGGACCCCTATTATGGCTACACCTTC. Protein: CASRETVDPYYGYTF.

The sample holds a few counts of this clonotype. The rearrangement uses TRBV2 and TRBJ1-5; 9 bases align to TRBD1. V lost 1 base, J lost 8 bases, and 6 bases stayed unmatched. CDR1 and CDR2 from the germline V gene are SNHLY and FYNNEI. The CDR3 extends over 15 amino acids. CDR3 loop: CASSEDRGRVEPQHF. CDR3 DNA sequence: TGTGCCAGCAGTGAAGACAGGGGGCGGGTTGAGCCCCAGCATTTT.

This clonotype was picked up many times. The chain recombines TRBV12-3 or TRBV12-4 with TRBJ2-5; either TRBD1 or TRBD2 may fit D (5 bases each). Trimming removed 4 bases at V and 2 bases at J, with 20 bases between. The length of the CDR3 is 17 residues. The DNA for the CDR3 is TGTGCCAGCAGTTCCACTTTTGGGGGAGAGAGACAAGAGACCCAGTACTTC. Amino acid sequence: CASSSTFGGERQETQYF.

The rearrangement uses TRBV10-3 and TRBJ1-5, with D perhaps matching TRBD1 (5 bases). The CDR3 length is 14 residues. The V end was cut by 4 bases, the J end by 5 bases, with 12 bases between. Germline CDR1 ENHRY, CDR2 SYGVKD. CDR3 loop: CAISGGLFDQPQHF. CDR3 DNA: TGTGCCATCAGTGGGGGGTTGTTCGATCAGCCCCAGCATTTT.

The V gene is TRBV7-2, the J gene TRBJ1-5; D is undetermined. Trimming removed 2 bases at V and 4 bases at J, with 9 bases between. CDR1 is SGHTA, CDR2 FQGNSA, per germline. This CDR3 region has 14 residues. The CDR3 loop is CASSLSRDNQPQHF. Here the CDR3 DNA reads TGTGCCAGCAGCTTATCCAGAGATAATCAGCCCCAGCATTTT.

The chain carries TRBV5-1 and TRBJ2-7; TRBD2 agrees at 8 bases. The ends lost 0 bases at V and 7 bases at J; junction bases unmatched: 9. The CDR3 extends over 15 amino acids. From germline, CDR1 is SGHRS and CDR2 YFSETQ. The CDR3 DNA is TGCGCCAGCAGCTTGGATGCGGGAGGACCCTCGGAGCAGTACTTC. This translates into CASSLDAGGPSEQYF.

The count of this clonotype is one. V and J are TRBV2 and TRBJ2-5; D perhaps matches TRBD1 (6 bases). This CDR3 is 16 amino acids long. V was clipped by 0 bases and J by 5 bases, with 16 bases between them. CDR1 is SNHLY and CDR2 is FYNNEI in the germline V gene. The DNA for the CDR3 is TGTGCCAGCAGTGAAGCAGAGGTCGGAAGGGGGGAGACCCAGTACTTC. This encodes CASSEAEVGRGETQYF.

Ten or more counts support this clonotype. This sequence joins TRBV12-3 or TRBV12-4 and TRBJ2-7, with D possibly being TRBD2 (6 bases). The CDR3 is 14 residues long. Between the trimmed V and J ends, which lost 5 bases and 0 bases, there was a span of 11 bases. Written as DNA, the CDR3 is TGTGCCAGCAGTGCCCGGGAGACCTCCTACGAGCAGTACTTC. It specifies CASSARETSYEQYF.

This clonotype occurred many times. The rearrangement joins TRBV28 to TRBJ1-2, with a tentative D call TRBD1 (6 bases). Per germline, CDR1 MDHEN and CDR2 SYDVKM. Trimming left V 5 bases short and J 6 bases short, with 13 bases between. The CDR3 covers 13 residues. CDR3 region: CASSNSNRDGYTF. The CDR3 nucleotides are TGTGCCAGCAGTAACAGTAACAGGGATGGCTACACCTTC.

This clonotype occurred a few times. The chain combines TRBV5-1 with TRBJ2-7, with 8 bases aligning to TRBD1. The trim removed 4 bases at V and 6 bases at J, leaving 9 bases unmatched. CDR1 and CDR2 (germline): SGHRS, YFSETQ. The CDR3 spans 14 residues. The CDR3, as DNA: TGCGCCAGCAGCACGGGACAGGAGTTAGGCGAGCAGTACTTC. Translating gives CASSTGQELGEQYF.

This chain uses TRBV5-1 with TRBJ2-2, with D tentatively TRBD2 (5 bases). This CDR3 region has 14 residues. V gave up 2 bases and J gave up 4 bases, with 9 bases separating them. Germline loops: CDR1 SGHRS, CDR2 YFSETQ. CDR3 amino acids: CASSFGLTTGELFF. Written as DNA, the CDR3 is TGCGCCAGCAGCTTCGGACTTACCACCGGGGAGCTGTTTTTT.

Many counts were recorded for this clonotype. This sequence joins TRBV6-1 and TRBJ1-1, with 9 bases fitting TRBD1. Trimming at V came to 5 bases and at J to 0 bases, leaving 10 bases not matched to a gene. There are 17 residues in the CDR3. Germline lookup yields CDR1 MNHNS and CDR2 SASEGT. The CDR3 DNA reads as TGTGCCAGCAGTCAACGGGGACAGGGTGGCATGAACACTGAAGCTTTCTTT. Its protein is CASSQRGQGGMNTEAFF.

This clonotype was seen more than once but under ten times. The rearrangement joins TRBV11-2 to TRBJ1-5; the match to TRBD1 covers 7 bases. This CDR3 has 17 residues. V shed 4 bases, J shed 3 bases, and the junction held 12 bases outside the gene matches. Germline V lookup: CDR1 SGHAT, CDR2 FQNNGV. The CDR3 coding sequence is TGTGCCAGCAGCTCCCTCGGACAGGACAGGAACAATCAGCCCCAGCATTTT. Translation gives CASSSLGQDRNNQPQHF. Supplemented by reference TRBV11-2 and TRBJ1-5, the full variable domain reads EAGVAQSPRYKIIEKRQSVAFWCNPISGHATLYWYQQILGQGPKLLIQFQNNGVVDDSQLPKDRFSAERLKGVDSTLKIQPAKLEDSAVYLCASSSLGQDRNNQPQHFGDGTRLSIL.

V and J are TRBV5-6 and TRBJ1-1; no clear D gene. The CDR3 runs to 15 residues. Trimming took 0 bases from V and 4 from J, leaving 13 bases between them. The V gene's germline CDR1 is SGHDT and CDR2 YYEEEE. CDR3 in amino acids: CASSLGGYGSTEAFF. The CDR3, as DNA: TGTGCCAGCAGCTTGGGTGGTTACGGGAGCACTGAAGCTTTCTTT.

V is TRBV4-1 and J is TRBJ1-6; 8 bases align to TRBD1. The ends lost 6 bases at V and 7 bases at J; junction bases unmatched: 14. This CDR3 has 17 residues. Germline lookup yields CDR1 MGHRA and CDR2 YSYEKL. CDR3 in DNA: TGCGCCAGCAGTCAGTCGCCCCAGGGGGCGATGAATTCACCCCTCCACTTT. This translates into CASSQSPQGAMNSPLHF.

The chain has TRBV2 and TRBJ1-1; 7 positions agree with TRBD1. CDR1 SNHLY and CDR2 FYNNEI come from the germline V gene. The CDR3 runs 14 residues. Trimming removed 9 bases from V and 0 bases from J; junction bases left unmatched: 7. The CDR3 DNA follows: TGTGCCAGTACGGGACAGCTAATGAACACTGAAGCTTTCTTT. Translation: CASTGQLMNTEAFF.

This chain connects TRBV7-9 to TRBJ2-7, with 10 bases that match TRBD2. Per the germline V gene, CDR1 is SEHNR and CDR2 is FQNEAQ (reference sequence). This CDR3 spans 14 amino acids. Trimming removed 1 base from V and 6 bases from J; junction bases left unmatched: 3. The CDR3 region is CASSLVASGSEQYF. CDR3 DNA: TGTGCCAGCAGCTTAGTGGCTAGCGGGAGCGAGCAGTACTTC.

The rearrangement uses TRBV3-1 and TRBJ2-7; D uncertain. Trimming removed 5 bases at V and 3 bases at J, with 11 bases between. The CDR3 covers 13 residues. In germline, CDR1 is LGHDT, CDR2 YNNKEL (reference sequence). The CDR3 region is CASSSNTNYEQYF. CDR3 in DNA: TGTGCCAGCAGCTCTAACACGAACTACGAGCAGTACTTC.

The chain employs TRBV29-1 and TRBJ2-7; D call uncertain. V dropped 4 bases and J dropped 2 bases, with 18 bases sitting between them. The CDR3 length is 15 residues. Germline loops: CDR1 SQVTM, CDR2 ANQGSEA. CDR3: CSVASTRTATYEQYF. The CDR3 coding sequence is TGCAGCGTTGCCTCAACACGGACGGCTACCTACGAGCAGTACTTC.

This rearrangement joins TRBV5-4 to TRBJ1-1; TRBD1 aligns across 9 bases. Per germline, CDR1 SGHNT and CDR2 YYREEE (reference sequence). Losses at the gene ends were 10 bases for V and 1 base for J; bases not matched to a gene: 11. This CDR3 comprises 15 residues. CDR3 loop: CAGTRDRVGNTEAFF. In nucleotides, the CDR3 is TGTGCCGGAACCCGGGACAGGGTCGGGAACACTGAAGCTTTCTTT.

The J gene is TRBJ2-5, the V gene TRBV20-1, with a weak D call TRBD1 (6 bases). The CDR3 has 13 amino acids. Germline V CDR1 and CDR2: DFQATT, SNEGSKA (reference sequence). V gave up 3 bases and J gave up 2 bases, with 10 bases separating them. The CDR3 protein is CSASRQGQETQYF. CDR3 DNA sequence: TGCAGTGCTAGTCGCCAGGGGCAAGAGACCCAGTACTTC.

This clonotype was counted between two and nine times. The chain recombines TRBV11-2 with TRBJ1-3; D gene unclear. Germline V gives CDR1 SGHAT, CDR2 FQNNGV. V was pared by 1 base and J by 0 bases, with 4 bases between. The length of the CDR3 is 14 residues. CDR3 coding DNA: TGTGCCAGCAGCTTAGTAGTCTCTGGAAACACCATATATTTT. This sequence encodes CASSLVVSGNTIYF.